The clone carrying this T cell receptor (beta chain) is labeled as medium-sized. Its antigen is not known. Using its own MiXCR run on the 5' RACE reads, TCRdb lists one record per CDR3 protein. This table holds roughly 5,000 distinct CDR3 sequences, 17% found once. This sample is drawn from a study of spatial heterogeneity in lung cancer. For the study at large: Each time, sequencing found more beta-chain sequences than alpha-chain sequences.

As to time point: sample taken at primary tumor resection. The donor population consisted of 72 patients with untreated, early-stage non-small cell lung cancer. Study-wide results and limits: Tumor mutation count correlated with how many alpha and beta TCRs expanded intratumorally.

Source: lung tumor tissue, taken at surgery. This TCR came from a male donor with early-stage non-small cell lung cancer.

The CDR3 region has the DNA TGTGCCAGCAGCTTTGGGACCAACACCGGGGAGCTGTTTTTT. Protein product: CASSFGTNTGELFF. This chain uses TRBV7-2 with TRBJ2-2, with D perhaps given as TRBD1 or TRBD2 (5 bases each). V gave up 3 bases and J gave up 2 bases, with 7 bases separating them. The germline V gene has CDR1 SGHTA and CDR2 FQGNSA. This CDR3 contains 14 residues.